This T cell receptor (beta chain) came from a study of circulating and synovial CD4+ cells in juvenile arthritis. The protocol was immunoSEQ multiplex PCR, while the TCRdb copy is restricted to in-frame clones and leaves out a portion. The data contain approximately 31,000 clones, roughly 95% of them seen just once; the ten biggest clones take up about 0.68%. This clone was seen once. J gave up 3 bases and V 7 bases, and 3 bases lay outside the gene matches. The CDR3 runs to 15 residues. The germline V gene encodes CDR1 MNHEY and CDR2 SMNVEV (reference sequence). This receptor was taken from a human donor with juvenile idiopathic arthritis. The rearrangement uses TRBV27 and TRBJ2-1; 13 bases agree with TRBD2. The sequencing sample was made of CD4+ T cells from blood. Here the CDR3 reads CASTLAGGYYNEQFF. In DNA, the CDR3 is TGTGCCAGCACACTAGCGGGGGGGTACTACAATGAGCAGTTCTTC.